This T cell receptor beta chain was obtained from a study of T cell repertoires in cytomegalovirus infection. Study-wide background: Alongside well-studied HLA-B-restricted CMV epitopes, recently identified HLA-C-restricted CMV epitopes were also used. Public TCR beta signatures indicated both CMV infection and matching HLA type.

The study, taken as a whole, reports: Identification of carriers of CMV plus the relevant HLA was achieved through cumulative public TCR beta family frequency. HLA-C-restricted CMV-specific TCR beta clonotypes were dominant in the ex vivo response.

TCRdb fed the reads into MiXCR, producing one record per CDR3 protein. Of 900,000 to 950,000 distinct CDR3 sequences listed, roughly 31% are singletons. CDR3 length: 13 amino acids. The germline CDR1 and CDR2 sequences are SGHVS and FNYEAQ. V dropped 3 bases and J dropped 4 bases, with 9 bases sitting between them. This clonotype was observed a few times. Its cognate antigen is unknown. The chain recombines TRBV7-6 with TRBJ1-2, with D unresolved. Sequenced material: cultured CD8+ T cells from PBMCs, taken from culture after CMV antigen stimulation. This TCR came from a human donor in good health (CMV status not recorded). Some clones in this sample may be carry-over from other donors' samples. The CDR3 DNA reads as TGTGCCAGCAGCTTTCAAGGGTTCTATGGCTACACCTTC. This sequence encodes CASSFQGFYGYTF.